Listed below are T cell receptor beta chains from one sample, sequenced in a study of T-cell reconstitution after alpha-beta-depleted transplantation in children. TCRdb fed the PCR reads into MiXCR, producing one record per CDR3 protein. The repertoire includes some 550,000 distinct CDR3 sequences, about 18% of them detected once, and roughly 3.3% sits in the top ten. This specimen consisted of PBMCs from the stem cell graft donor, obtained from the stem cell graft. The receptors derive from a human donor who donated a stem cell graft to a child with acute lymphoblastic leukemia. Both conserved end residues are part of each CDR3. D genes are given only for firm matches. Expanded clones are given a class, and other clones once, few, many or no size at all.

TRBD2,TRBJ2-5,.,TRBV29-1,TGCAGCGTCGGCGGGAGCCAAGAGACCCAGTACTTC,CSVGGSQETQYF
.,TRBJ1-1,.,TRBV24-1,TGTGCCACCAGAACGGCAGGGACAAGTAACACTGAAGCTTTCTTT,CATRTAGTSNTEAFF
.,TRBJ2-5,few,TRBV5-5,TGTGCCAGCAGCTCGCTACCGCAGGGAGAGACCCAGTACTTC,CASSSLPQGETQYF
TRBD2,TRBJ2-3,few,TRBV20-1,TGCAGCCTTGGGACTAGCGGCACAGATACGCAGTATTTT,CSLGTSGTDTQYF
.,TRBJ2-5,.,TRBV7-2,TGTGCCAGCAGCTTCATGGGGCGCAGGGAGACCCAGTACTTC,CASSFMGRRETQYF
TRBD1,TRBJ2-3,once,TRBV13,TGTGCCAGCAGCTTAGTGGGACAGGGGGATACAGATACGCAGTATTTT,CASSLVGQGDTDTQYF
.,TRBJ1-4,few,TRBV27,TGTGCCAGCAGTCCCTTAGGGGGTAATGAAAAACTGTTTTTT,CASSPLGGNEKLFF
TRBD2,TRBJ2-3,.,TRBV4-1,TGCGCCAGCAGCCAAGGCGGGAGCGGGGATACGCAGTATTTT,CASSQGGSGDTQYF
.,TRBJ1-1,few,TRBV27,TGTGCCAGCAGTTTAAAGTCGGTCACTGAAGCTTTCTTT,CASSLKSVTEAFF
TRBD2,TRBJ2-7,few,TRBV6-2/TRBV6-3,TGTGCCAGCAGTTCTACCAGCGGGGGAGGACTATACGAGCAGTACTTC,CASSSTSGGGLYEQYF
.,TRBJ1-1,few,TRBV7-9,TGTGCCAGCAGCTTACAGGGGATGCCTGAAGCTTTCTTT,CASSLQGMPEAFF
TRBD2,TRBJ2-5,.,TRBV29-1,TGCAGCGTTGAACTAGCGGGAAGGATGGAGACCCAGTACTTC,CSVELAGRMETQYF
.,TRBJ1-2,.,TRBV7-2,TGTGCCAGCAGCTTTGACAACTCCTATGGCTACACCTTC,CASSFDNSYGYTF
TRBD1,TRBJ1-2,.,TRBV30,TGTGCCTGGAGCTGGGCGGGACAGGGTGATGACTACACCTTC,CAWSWAGQGDDYTF
.,TRBJ2-7,.,TRBV18,TGTGCCAGCTCACCGAGGGGCATCCGGGACCAGAAAACCTACGAGCAGTACTTC,CASSPRGIRDQKTYEQYF
.,TRBJ1-5,.,TRBV12-3/TRBV12-4,TGTGCCAGCAGTCTAGGGACCTATAGCAATCAGCCCCAGCATTTT,CASSLGTYSNQPQHF
.,TRBJ2-6,.,TRBV6-5,TGTGCCAGCAGTTCCCGGGTCTCTGGGGCCAACGTCCTGACTTTC,CASSSRVSGANVLTF
.,TRBJ1-6,few,TRBV6-5,TGTGCCAGCAGTTACGGGGTGTACTATAATTCACCCCTCCACTTT,CASSYGVYYNSPLHF
TRBD1,TRBJ2-2,.,TRBV12-3/TRBV12-4,TGTGCCAGCAAATACTCCGGGACAGGGGGCACCGGGGAGCTGTTTTTT,CASKYSGTGGTGELFF
TRBD2,TRBJ2-1,few,TRBV20-1,TGCAGTGCTAGTTCCGGGACTAGCGGTTACAATGAGCAGTTCTTC,CSASSGTSGYNEQFF
.,TRBJ2-7,few,TRBV5-1,TGCGCCAGCAGCTTGGCCCGGGACGGGCTCTACGAGCAGTACTTC,CASSLARDGLYEQYF
.,TRBJ2-3,few,TRBV5-1,TGCGCCAGCGCCTACCCCCAGGGAGTAGGATCAGATACGCAGTATTTT,CASAYPQGVGSDTQYF
TRBD2,TRBJ2-1,.,TRBV3-1,TGTGCCAGCAGCGAGGGGACTAGCGGGGGGTCTGAGCAGTTCTTC,CASSEGTSGGSEQFF
.,TRBJ2-7,.,TRBV7-9,TGTGCCAGCAGCTTGCTAGCCGCAGTGCACGAGCAGTACTTC,CASSLLAAVHEQYF
TRBD1,TRBJ1-6,few,TRBV5-1,TGCGCCAGCAGCTTTGGACAGGCCCTAAATTCACCCCTCCACTTT,CASSFGQALNSPLHF
.,TRBJ2-7,.,TRBV29-1,TGCAGCGTTGAATTTACGGAGGGACGGTCTTCCTACGAGCAGTACTTC,CSVEFTEGRSSYEQYF
TRBD1,TRBJ2-1,.,TRBV7-9,TGTGCCAGCAGCCCAAGAGACAGGGGGCCTGTCAATGAGCAGTTCTTC,CASSPRDRGPVNEQFF
.,TRBJ2-5,few,TRBV3-1,TGTGCCAGCAGCCAAGATCGGAGCGGACAAGAGACCCAGTACTTC,CASSQDRSGQETQYF
.,TRBJ2-7,many,TRBV15,TGTGCCACCAGCAGAGATTTGCAGAAAAGCGACGAGCAGTACTTC,CATSRDLQKSDEQYF
TRBD2,TRBJ2-7,few,TRBV20-1,TGCAGTGCTCCCGGACTAGCGGGAGGCTACGAGCAGTACTTC,CSAPGLAGGYEQYF
.,TRBJ1-1,.,TRBV20-1,TGCAGTGCTAGAGTGAGGTTGAACACTGAAGCTTTCTTT,CSARVRLNTEAFF
TRBD2,TRBJ2-5,.,TRBV5-1,TGCGCCAGCACCTTGGAAGTAGCGGGAGGCGCAAGAGGAGAGACCCAGTACTTC,CASTLEVAGGARGETQYF
TRBD1,TRBJ1-2,.,TRBV29-1,TGCAGCGTTGTGCAGGGGGCGGGGGGCTACACCTTC,CSVVQGAGGYTF
TRBD1,TRBJ1-4,.,TRBV5-1,TGCGCCAGCAGCTCTTCGACAGGGAATGAAAAACTGTTTTTT,CASSSSTGNEKLFF
TRBD2,TRBJ2-7,.,TRBV27,TGTGCCAGCAGTCCATCTAGCGGGAGAGTCTACGAGCAGTACTTC,CASSPSSGRVYEQYF
TRBD1,TRBJ1-6,.,TRBV27,TGTGCCAGCAGTGGGGGACAGAGCAATTCACCCCTCCACTTT,CASSGGQSNSPLHF
.,TRBJ1-1,.,TRBV19,TGTGCCAGTAGTATAGGGGGGGCGACTGAAGCTTTCTTT,CASSIGGATEAFF
TRBD2,TRBJ2-5,many,TRBV5-1,TGTGCCAGCAGCTTGGGACTAGCAGAGACCCAGTACTTC,CASSLGLAETQYF
TRBD2,TRBJ2-1,many,TRBV12-3/TRBV12-4,TGTGCCAGCAGTGTGACTAGCCCCCTTCTGAACTACAATGAGCAGTTCTTC,CASSVTSPLLNYNEQFF
.,TRBJ1-2,.,TRBV5-1,TGCGCCAGCAGCTTGGATTGGGGCGGCGGCTACACCTTC,CASSLDWGGGYTF
.,TRBJ1-4,.,TRBV5-1,TGCGCCAGCAGCTGGCAGGGGAAAATAAATGAAAAACTGTTTTTT,CASSWQGKINEKLFF
TRBD2,TRBJ2-1,.,TRBV5-1,TGCGCCAGCAGCTTGGGGGCTTGGAGCGGGGGCAGGTCCTACAATGAGCAGTTCTTC,CASSLGAWSGGRSYNEQFF
.,TRBJ2-7,few,TRBV5-1,TGCGCCAGCAGCTACACGTCCGGTCTTTCCTCCTACGAGCAGTACTTC,CASSYTSGLSSYEQYF
TRBD2,TRBJ2-1,.,TRBV24-1,TGTGCCACCAGTGATTTGCAGACTAGCGGGATGGGGAATGAGCAGTTCTTC,CATSDLQTSGMGNEQFF
TRBD1,TRBJ1-2,few,TRBV19,TGTGCCAGTAGTTTCGGGACAGGGGGGACGGATGGCTACACCTTC,CASSFGTGGTDGYTF
TRBD2,TRBJ2-1,few,TRBV29-1,TGCAGCGTTGTGGCTAGCGGGGACAACTACAATGAGCAGTTCTTC,CSVVASGDNYNEQFF
TRBD2,TRBJ2-1,few,TRBV11-2,TGTGCCAGCAGCTTCATTAGCGGGAGGGCCGGGAATGAGCAGTTCTTC,CASSFISGRAGNEQFF
.,TRBJ2-3,.,TRBV5-6,TGTGCCAGCAGCTTGGCTGCGAAGAGGGGGGACGGGACAGATACGCAGTATTTT,CASSLAAKRGDGTDTQYF
.,TRBJ2-5,few,TRBV20-1,TGCAGTGCCGCGGGGCGCGGAGGGAACCAAGAGACCCAGTACTTC,CSAAGRGGNQETQYF
.,TRBJ2-1,few,TRBV21-1,TGTGCCAGCAGCGAGAGGGGACTAGCGGGGAACAATGAGCAGTTCTTC,CASSERGLAGNNEQFF
.,TRBJ2-3,few,TRBV15,TGTGCCACCAGCACCGACCGCGACAGGCGTTCTAGCACAGATACGCAGTATTTT,CATSTDRDRRSSTDTQYF
.,TRBJ2-1,many,TRBV2,TGTGCCAGCAGTCAGGACGCCTACAATGAGCAGTTCTTC,CASSQDAYNEQFF
.,TRBJ1-5,few,TRBV5-1,TGCGCCAGCAGCTTGGCCGCGGGTCAGCCCCAGCATTTT,CASSLAAGQPQHF
TRBD2,TRBJ2-3,.,TRBV5-1,TGCGCCAGCAGCTTGCGGCTAGCGGGAGGGCCAGGCACAGATACGCAGTATTTT,CASSLRLAGGPGTDTQYF
.,TRBJ2-2,few,TRBV4-1,TGCGCCAGCAGCCAAGGAAGGGCCGCGAACACCGGGGAGCTGTTTTTT,CASSQGRAANTGELFF